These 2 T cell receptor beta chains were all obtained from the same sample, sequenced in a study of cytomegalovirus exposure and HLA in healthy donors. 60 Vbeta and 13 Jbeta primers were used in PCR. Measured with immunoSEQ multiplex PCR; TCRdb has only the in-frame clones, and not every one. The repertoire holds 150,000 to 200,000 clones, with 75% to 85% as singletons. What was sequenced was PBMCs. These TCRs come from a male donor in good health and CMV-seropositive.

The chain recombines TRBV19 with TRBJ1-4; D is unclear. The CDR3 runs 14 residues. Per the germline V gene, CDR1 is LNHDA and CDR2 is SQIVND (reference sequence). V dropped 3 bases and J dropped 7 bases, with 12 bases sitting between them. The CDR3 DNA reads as TGTGCCAGTAGTATTTCCGAAGAGGGTGAAAAACTGTTTTTT. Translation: CASSISEEGEKLFF.

CDR3 sequence: CASSQELAGGRYTQYF. For the CDR3, the DNA is TGTGCCAGCAGCCAAGAACTAGCGGGGGGCCGGTATACGCAGTATTTT. The chain uses TRBV4-2 and TRBJ2-3; 12 bases match TRBD2. Germline V CDR1 and CDR2: LGHNA, YNFKEQ. CDR3 length: 16 amino acids. V lost 0 bases and J lost 7; bases outside the gene matches: 5.